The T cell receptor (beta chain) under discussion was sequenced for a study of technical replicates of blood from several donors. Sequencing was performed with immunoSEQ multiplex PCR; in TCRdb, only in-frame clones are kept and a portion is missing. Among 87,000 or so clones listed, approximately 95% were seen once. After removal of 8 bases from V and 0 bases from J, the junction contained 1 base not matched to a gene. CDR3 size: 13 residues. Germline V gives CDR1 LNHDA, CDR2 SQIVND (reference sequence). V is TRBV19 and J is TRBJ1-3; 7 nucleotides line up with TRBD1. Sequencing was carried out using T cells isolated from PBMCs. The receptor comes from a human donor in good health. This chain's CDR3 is CASRDSSGNTIYF. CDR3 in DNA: TGTGCCAGTCGGGACAGCTCTGGAAACACCATATATTTT.